One and the same sample provided the 14 T cell receptor beta chains below, sequenced in a study of blood T cell repertoires in COVID-19. The method was immunoSEQ multiplex PCR; TCRdb's version includes in-frame clones alone and lacks a portion of them. The table includes about 76,000 clones, 65% to 90% detected once. Sequencing used peripheral blood. These receptors originate from a man aged 45-65 years with COVID-19, enrolled during active disease.

This clone appeared a few times. The chain joins TRBV3-1 (or the pseudogene TRBV3-2) to TRBJ1-1; perhaps TRBD1 as D (6 bases). CDR3 size: 14 residues. Germline V CDR1 and CDR2: LGHDT, YNNKEL (reference sequence). V lost 1 base, J lost 5 bases, and 11 bases lay in between. The CDR3 coding sequence is TGTGCCAGCAGCCAAGCCAGGGGAGGGACTGAAGCTTTCTTT. Translation gives CASSQARGGTEAFF.

V gene TRBV2 combines with J gene TRBJ2-4, with 7 bases matching TRBD2. The CDR3 extends over 14 amino acids. V lost 11 bases to trimming and J lost 0 bases; unmatched junction nucleotides: 7. The germline V gene has CDR1 SNHLY and CDR2 FYNNEI. CDR3: CAPGGRLAKNIQYF. The CDR3 region has the DNA TGTGCCCCGGGGGGAAGATTAGCCAAAAACATTCAGTACTTC.

CDR3 nucleotide sequence: TGTGCCAGCAGCCAAAGCGGGAGTCGATACAATGAGCAGTTCTTC. This sequence encodes CASSQSGSRYNEQFF. The chain is built from TRBV9 and TRBJ2-1; 8 bases map to TRBD2. In germline, CDR1 is SGDLS, CDR2 YYNGEE. The junction had 7 bases not matched to a gene; V was cut back by 4 bases and J by 4 bases. The CDR3 is 15 residues long.

This clone was seen only a few times. J is TRBJ2-3 and V is TRBV18, with TRBD1 matching over 7 bases. This CDR3 has 14 amino acids. The germline gives CDR1 KGHSH, CDR2 LQKENI. V dropped 6 bases and J dropped 5; count of bases not matched to a gene: 8. The CDR3: CASSQITGEDTQYF. As DNA, the CDR3 is TGTGCCAGCTCTCAGATTACAGGGGAAGATACGCAGTATTTT.

The rearrangement links TRBV29-1 to TRBJ2-3; tentatively, D is TRBD2 (6 bases). V lost 4 bases, J lost 0 bases, and 8 bases lay in between. The germline gives CDR1 SQVTM, CDR2 ANQGSEA. This CDR3 is 13 amino acids long. CDR3 DNA sequence: TGCAGCGTTGTTGGGGGGAGCACAGATACGCAGTATTTT. It encodes CSVVGGSTDTQYF.

CDR3 region: CASSNGRVYTDTQYF. The CDR3 DNA is TGTGCCAGTAGTAACGGGCGGGTATACACAGATACGCAGTATTTT. The V call is TRBV19, the J call TRBJ2-3, with a weak D call TRBD2 (5 bases). Germline V gives CDR1 LNHDA, CDR2 SQIVND (reference sequence). Trimming left V 4 bases short and J 2 bases short, with 13 bases between. The CDR3 is 15 amino acids.

The chain uses TRBV3-1 (or the pseudogene TRBV3-2) and TRBJ2-3, with TRBD2 matching 10 bases. Germline CDR1 is LGHDT and CDR2 is YNNKEL (reference sequence). Trimming cost V 4 bases and J 6 bases; bases outside gene matches: 7. The CDR3 consists of 15 residues. As DNA, the CDR3 is TGTGCCAGCAGCCGGACTAGCGGAGCCGAGGATACGCAGTATTTT. It translates to CASSRTSGAEDTQYF.

This rearrangement joins TRBV5-3 to TRBJ1-2; the D gene is possibly TRBD1 (6 bases). TRBV5-3 carries the ORF label, with uncertain function. This CDR3 is 16 amino acids long. V gave up 0 bases and J gave up 1 base, with 13 bases separating them. CDR3 DNA sequence: TGTGCCAGAAGCTTGGGCAACAGGGATCGTAACTATGGCTACACCTTC. Translation gives CARSLGNRDRNYGYTF.

This chain joins TRBV11-2 and TRBJ1-2; D is undetermined. The CDR3 has 14 amino acids. The germline V and J ends were trimmed by 5 bases and 4 bases, with 14 bases remaining between them. CDR1 and CDR2 from the germline V gene are SGHAT and FQNNGV. CDR3 coding DNA: TGTGCCAGCAGCCTACAGTCCCTTTCCTATGGCTACACCTTC. Encoded protein: CASSLQSLSYGYTF.

The J gene is TRBJ1-2, the V gene TRBV28; a possible D gene is TRBD1 (5 bases). Trimming took off 8 bases at V and 1 base at J, with 8 bases between the two ends. The CDR3 spans 12 residues. Germline assignment: CDR1 MDHEN and CDR2 SYDVKM. CDR3 nucleotide sequence: TGTGCCAGCGTCGACAGTAACTATGGCTACACCTTC. This translates into CASVDSNYGYTF.

This clone was seen a handful of times. The J gene is TRBJ1-2, the V gene TRBV10-3; D is uncertain. The CDR3 loop spans 10 amino acids. CDR1 and CDR2 (germline): ENHRY, SYGVKD. Trimming took off 6 bases at V and 7 bases at J, with 6 bases between the two ends. CDR3 DNA sequence: TGTGCCATCAGAGACTTTGGCTACACCTTC. It encodes CAIRDFGYTF.

This chain connects TRBV3-1 (or the pseudogene TRBV3-2) to TRBJ1-2; D possibly corresponds to TRBD1 (5 bases). The CDR3 runs 14 residues. With 0 bases removed from V and 5 bases from J, the gap between germline ends came to 10 bases. Germline CDR1 LGHDT, CDR2 YNNKEL (reference sequence). CDR3 nucleotides: TGTGCCAGCAGCCAAGAGAACAGGTTATATGGCTACACCTTC. This codes for CASSQENRLYGYTF.

The chain links TRBV29-1 to TRBJ2-7; 12 bases align to TRBD1. J lost 7 bases, V lost 4 bases, and 11 bases had no gene match. The CDR3 sequence is 15 residues long. Germline CDR1 SQVTM, CDR2 ANQGSEA. The CDR3 protein is CSVGTSGQGAGEQYF. Here the CDR3 DNA reads TGCAGCGTTGGGACATCGGGACAGGGGGCAGGGGAGCAGTACTTC.

The chain recombines TRBV18 with TRBJ2-3; 12 bases line up with TRBD2. Per germline, CDR1 KGHSH and CDR2 LQKENI. The CDR3 is 16 amino acids. The V segment lost 3 bases and the J segment 1 base; nucleotides outside the gene matches: 2. Written as DNA, the CDR3 is TGTGCCAGCTCACCCGGACTAGCGGGACGCACAGATACGCAGTATTTT. Its protein product is CASSPGLAGRTDTQYF.